The clone carrying this TCR beta chain was seen a handful of times. Produced via immunoSEQ multiplex PCR; TCRdb's table is partial and in-frame only. The table shows about 1,500 clones, with 93% occurring only once. This CDR3 has 15 amino acids. The V and J ends lost 4 bases and 3 bases respectively, with 15 bases between them. The germline V gene encodes CDR1 MGHRA and CDR2 YSYEKL. These data are taken from a study of T cell repertoires and Cas9 in healthy adults. Study-level information: SpCas9-reactive CD4 and CD8 T cells were characterized for potency, cytotoxicity and lineage. Points from the study as a whole: Healthy humans studied reportedly all had preexisting SpCas9-directed effector T cells. SpCas9-reactive regulatory T cells reportedly mitigated SpCas9-reactive effector T cells in vitro.

Sequenced input: SpCas9-reactive CD4+ effector T cells (CD137+, CD154-, CD25-, CD127+) from PBMCs; culture status not recorded. This rearrangement joins TRBV4-1 to TRBJ2-5, with a tentative D call TRBD2 (7 bases). The TCR originated in a human donor in good health. In nucleotides, the CDR3 is TGCGCCAGCAGCCCTAATAGGGGGGGAGAAGAGACCCAGTACTTC. It yields the protein CASSPNRGGEETQYF.